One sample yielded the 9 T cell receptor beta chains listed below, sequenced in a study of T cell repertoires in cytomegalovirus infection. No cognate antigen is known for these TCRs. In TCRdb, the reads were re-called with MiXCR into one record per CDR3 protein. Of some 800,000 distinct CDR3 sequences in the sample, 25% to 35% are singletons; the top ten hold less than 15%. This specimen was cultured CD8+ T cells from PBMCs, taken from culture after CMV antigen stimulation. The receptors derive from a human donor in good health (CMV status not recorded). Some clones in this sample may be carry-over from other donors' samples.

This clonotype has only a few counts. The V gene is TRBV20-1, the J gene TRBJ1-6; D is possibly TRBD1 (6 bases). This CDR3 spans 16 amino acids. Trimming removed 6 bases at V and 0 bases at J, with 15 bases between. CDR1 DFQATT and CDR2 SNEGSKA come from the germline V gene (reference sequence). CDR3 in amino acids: CSALDRTSSYNSPLHF. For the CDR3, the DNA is TGCAGTGCGTTAGACAGGACGAGCTCCTATAATTCACCCCTCCACTTT.

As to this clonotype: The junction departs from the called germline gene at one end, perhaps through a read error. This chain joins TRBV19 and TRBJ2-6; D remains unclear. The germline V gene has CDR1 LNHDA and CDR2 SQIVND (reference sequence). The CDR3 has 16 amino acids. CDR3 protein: CASSIAQYSGTNVLTF. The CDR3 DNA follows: TGTGCCAGTAGTATAGCCCAGTACTCTGGGACCAACGTCCTGACTTTC.

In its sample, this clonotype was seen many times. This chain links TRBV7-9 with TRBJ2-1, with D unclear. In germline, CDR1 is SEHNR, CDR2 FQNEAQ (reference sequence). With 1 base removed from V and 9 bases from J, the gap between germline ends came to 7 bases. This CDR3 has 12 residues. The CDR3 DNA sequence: TGTGCCAGCAGCTTAGGGGCCAGTGAGCAGTTCTTC. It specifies CASSLGASEQFF.

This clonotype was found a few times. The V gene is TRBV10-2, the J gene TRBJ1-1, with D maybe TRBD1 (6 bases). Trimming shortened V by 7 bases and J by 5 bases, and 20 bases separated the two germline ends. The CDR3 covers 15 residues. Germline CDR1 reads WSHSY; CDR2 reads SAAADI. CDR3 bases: TGCGCCAGCACTGCACGGACAGCCCTTTGGACTGAAGCTTTCTTT. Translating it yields CASTARTALWTEAFF.

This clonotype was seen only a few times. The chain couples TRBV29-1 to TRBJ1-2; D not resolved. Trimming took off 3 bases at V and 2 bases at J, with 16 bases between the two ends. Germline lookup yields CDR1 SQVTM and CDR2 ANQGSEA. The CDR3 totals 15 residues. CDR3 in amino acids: CSVDPGERENYGYTF. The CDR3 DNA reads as TGCAGCGTTGACCCGGGAGAGAGGGAAAACTATGGCTACACCTTC.

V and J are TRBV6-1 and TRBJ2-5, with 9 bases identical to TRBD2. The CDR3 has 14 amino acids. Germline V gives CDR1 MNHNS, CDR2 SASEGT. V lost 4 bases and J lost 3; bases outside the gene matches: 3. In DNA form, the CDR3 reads TGTGCCAGCAGTGGAGAGCGGGGGGAAGAGACCCAGTACTTC. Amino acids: CASSGERGEETQYF.

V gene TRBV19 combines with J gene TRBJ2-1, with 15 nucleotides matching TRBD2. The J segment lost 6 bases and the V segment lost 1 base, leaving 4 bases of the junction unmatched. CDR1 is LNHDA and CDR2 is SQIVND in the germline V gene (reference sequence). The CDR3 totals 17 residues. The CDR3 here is CASSIVGLAGGINEQFF. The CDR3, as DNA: TGTGCCAGTAGTATAGTCGGACTAGCGGGGGGGATCAATGAGCAGTTCTTC.

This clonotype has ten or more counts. CDR3 bases: TGTGCCAGCAGTCACAGGGGTGGTGAAGCTTTCTTT. This translates into CASSHRGGEAFF. The rearrangement joins TRBV28 to TRBJ1-1; 7 nucleotides line up with TRBD1. Germline V lookup: CDR1 MDHEN, CDR2 SYDVKM. This CDR3 is built from 12 residues. V lost 5 bases to trimming and J lost 7 bases; unmatched junction nucleotides: 4. Based on the CDR3 plus reference TRBV28 and TRBJ1-1, the full variable domain is DVKVTQSSRYLVKRTGEKVFLECVQDMDHENMFWYRQDPGLGLRLIYFSYDVKMKEKGDIPEGYSVSREKKERFSLILESASTNQTSMYLCASSHRGGEAFFGQGTRLTVV.

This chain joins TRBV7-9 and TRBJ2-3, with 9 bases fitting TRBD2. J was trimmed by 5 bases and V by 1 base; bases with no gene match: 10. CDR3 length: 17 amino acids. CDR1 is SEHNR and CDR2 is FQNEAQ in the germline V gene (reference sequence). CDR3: CASSLGDSGGVQDTQYF. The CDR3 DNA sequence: TGTGCCAGCAGCTTAGGTGATAGCGGGGGAGTCCAAGATACGCAGTATTTT.